One sample yielded the 27 T cell receptor beta chains listed below, sequenced in a study of neurological immune-mediated disorders. TCRdb reanalysed the 5' RACE reads using MiXCR and keeps one entry per CDR3 protein. The data show 15,000 to 20,000 distinct CDR3 sequences, with under 15% seen just once and roughly 15% held by the top ten. The sequenced sample was PBMCs. Source of these receptors: a man aged 55 to 69 with HTLV-1-associated myelopathy (HAM/TSP).

The sample holds a few counts of this clonotype. The CDR3 spells CASSPLEIQGANSPLHF. The CDR3 DNA is TGTGCCAGCTCACCACTGGAGATACAGGGGGCAAATTCACCCCTCCACTTT. The chain carries TRBV18 and TRBJ1-6; 9 nucleotides line up with TRBD1. The V and J ends lost 1 base and 7 bases, in that order; junction bases with no gene match: 8. The CDR3 contains 17 residues. The germline V gene has CDR1 KGHSH and CDR2 LQKENI.

This clonotype was seen ten or more times. The chain joins TRBV20-1 to TRBJ2-7, with TRBD1 identical over 8 bases. V shed 6 bases, J shed 4 bases, and the junction held 5 bases outside the gene matches. The CDR3 has 12 amino acids. CDR1 is DFQATT, CDR2 SNEGSKA, per germline (reference sequence). CDR3 sequence (DNA): TGCAGTGCCCGGGACAGGCCTTACGAGCAGTACTTC. Residues: CSARDRPYEQYF.

This clonotype occurred many times. The V call is TRBV20-1, the J call TRBJ2-3; D possibly corresponds to TRBD2 (6 bases). The CDR3 covers 11 residues. V was clipped by 6 bases and J by 9 bases, with 13 bases between them. Germline assignment: CDR1 DFQATT and CDR2 SNEGSKA (reference sequence). The CDR3 DNA is TGCAGTGCACGGAGGGAGGACACGCAGTATTTT. As protein: CSARREDTQYF.

Sample share makes this clonotype large. V gene TRBV20-1 combines with J gene TRBJ1-3; D is undetermined. Germline V gives CDR1 DFQATT, CDR2 SNEGSKA (reference sequence). V was shortened by 3 bases and J by 2 bases, with 8 bases between the two germline ends. This CDR3 is built from 13 residues. CDR3 sequence (DNA): TGCAGTGCTAGGCTCAGTCCTGGAAACACCATATATTTT. The encoded protein is CSARLSPGNTIYF.

J is TRBJ2-6 and V is TRBV27; D is uncertain. The CDR3 extends over 18 amino acids. The V end lost 2 bases, the J end lost 0 bases, and 14 bases lay between the germline ends. Germline assignment: CDR1 MNHEY and CDR2 SMNVEV (reference sequence). The CDR3 sequence: CASSLIAAGASGANVLTF. The CDR3, as DNA: TGTGCCAGCAGTTTAATCGCGGCAGGCGCCTCTGGGGCCAACGTCCTGACTTTC.

This clonotype has ten or more counts. The chain joins TRBV5-1 to TRBJ2-5; TRBD2 agrees at 16 bases. Germline trimming cut 3 bases from V and 3 bases from J; bases unmatched to any gene: 5. This CDR3 is 17 amino acids long. Germline lookup yields CDR1 SGHRS and CDR2 YFSETQ. CDR3 DNA sequence: TGCGCCAGCAGCTCTACCGGGACTAGCGGGGGGGAAGAGACCCAGTACTTC. Translation gives CASSSTGTSGGEETQYF.

Points on this clonotype: Germline is not matched at one junction end, which may reflect a read error. V usage is TRBV27 and J usage is TRBJ1-5; 8 bases line up with TRBD1. The CDR3 extends over 13 amino acids. CDR1 is MNHEY and CDR2 is SMNVEV in the germline V gene (reference sequence). CDR3 DNA: TGTGCCAGCAAGACAGGGGCCAATGAGCCCCAGCCTTTT. Its protein product is CASKTGANEPQPF.

The table lists this clonotype with many counts. The chain recombines TRBV4-1 with TRBJ2-5; 11 bases fit TRBD2. Germline V gene sequence: CDR1 MGHRA, CDR2 YSYEKL. The CDR3 has 17 residues. The J segment lost 1 base and the V segment lost 4 bases, leaving 8 bases of the junction unmatched. The CDR3 protein is CASSPSSSGGPQETQYF. The CDR3 region has the DNA TGCGCCAGCAGCCCAAGTTCTAGCGGGGGGCCCCAAGAGACCCAGTACTTC.

This clonotype was seen ten or more times. V usage is TRBV7-6 and J usage is TRBJ2-3; 7 nucleotides agree with TRBD1. V dropped 2 bases and J dropped 3; count of bases not matched to a gene: 2. Germline CDR1 reads SGHVS; CDR2 reads FNYEAQ. There are 14 residues in the CDR3. The DNA of the CDR3 is TGTGCCAGCAGCTTAAGCAGGGGGACAGATACGCAGTATTTT. Its translation: CASSLSRGTDTQYF.

Details on this clonotype: This may be a read error, as it is one base from a much larger clone. This chain joins TRBV20-1 and TRBJ2-5, with TRBD2 matching over 7 bases. The CDR3 is 15 residues long. Per the germline V gene, CDR1 is DFQATT and CDR2 is SNEGSKA (reference sequence). CDR3 amino acids: CSASTRGRTQGTQYF. CDR3 coding DNA: TGCAGTGCTAGTACGCGGGGGAGAACTCAAGGGACCCAGTACTTC.

The rearrangement uses TRBV7-9 and TRBJ1-5, with 7 bases fitting TRBD1. After removal of 2 bases from V and 6 bases from J, the junction contained 13 bases not matched to a gene. The CDR3 contains 17 residues. The germline CDR1 and CDR2 sequences are SEHNR and FQNEAQ (reference sequence). This CDR3 reads CASSLFIPGGGGQPQHF. CDR3 DNA: TGTGCCAGCAGCTTATTTATCCCAGGGGGTGGGGGTCAGCCCCAGCATTTT.

This clonotype was recorded at least ten times. V usage is TRBV19 and J usage is TRBJ1-2; no reliable D call. CDR1 is LNHDA, CDR2 SQIVND, per germline (reference sequence). This CDR3 has 12 residues. The V end was cut by 4 bases, the J end by 8 bases, with 11 bases between. The CDR3 sequence is CASSTGLSGYTF. CDR3 DNA: TGTGCCAGTAGTACCGGACTGAGCGGCTACACCTTC.

The V and J genes are TRBV7-6 and TRBJ2-1; D gene unclear. Per germline, CDR1 SGHVS and CDR2 FNYEAQ. Deletions cut 3 bases from V and 5 bases from J, with 23 bases between. The CDR3 runs 18 residues. The CDR3 DNA is TGTGCCAGCAGCTTGAGTAGCCTCAAGCCTGGCGCGAACAATGAGCAGTTCTTC. It yields the protein CASSLSSLKPGANNEQFF.

This clonotype was counted at least ten times. This chain joins TRBV3-1 and TRBJ2-2; unclear D gene. The ends were cut back, 1 base at V and 7 bases at J, with 10 bases in the middle. The CDR3 runs to 14 residues. Germline V gene lookup returns CDR1 LGHDT and CDR2 YNNKEL (reference sequence). CDR3 sequence: CASSQVSWGGELFF. Written as DNA, the CDR3 is TGTGCCAGCAGCCAAGTTTCGTGGGGCGGGGAGCTGTTTTTT.

This clonotype was found a few times. A much bigger clone sits one base away, suggesting this may be a read error. The CDR3 loop is CASSGSRGKPQHF. Here the CDR3 DNA reads TGTGCCAGCAGTGGCAGTCGCGGTAAGCCCCAGCATTTT. The V gene is TRBV12-3 or TRBV12-4, the J gene TRBJ1-5; unclear D gene. Between the trimmed V and J ends, which lost 5 bases and 8 bases, there was a span of 13 bases. The length of the CDR3 is 13 residues.

A note on this clonotype: A read error may explain this, as a much larger clone is one base away. This sequence joins TRBV20-1 and TRBJ1-5; 12 bases are shared with TRBD1. This CDR3 contains 16 residues. Germline values: CDR1 DFQATT, CDR2 SNEGSKA (reference sequence). As DNA, the CDR3 is TGCAGTGCTAGAGGGGGGACAGGGGGCTTCAATCATCCCCAGCATTTT. Translated: CSARGGTGGFNHPQHF.

In this sample, this clonotype turned up many times. The gene calls are TRBV24-1 and TRBJ2-5; the match to TRBD1 covers 9 bases. The V gene's germline CDR1 is KGHDR and CDR2 SFDVKD. This CDR3 region has 14 residues. The trim removed 3 bases at V and 5 bases at J, leaving 3 bases unmatched. DNA for the CDR3: TGTGCCACCAGTGATCGGACAGGGGCCGAGACCCAGTACTTC. Residues: CATSDRTGAETQYF.

This clonotype was counted ten times or more. This chain links TRBV10-3 with TRBJ2-5; 11 bases agree with TRBD1. V lost 4 bases and J lost 1; bases outside the gene matches: 5. This CDR3 comprises 16 residues. Germline V CDR1 and CDR2: ENHRY, SYGVKD. The CDR3 nucleotides read TGTGCCATCAGTGCTTCGGGACAGGGGGTCCAAGAGACCCAGTACTTC. This gives the protein CAISASGQGVQETQYF.

Ten or more counts support this clonotype. This chain's CDR3 is CASSGSTAGETQYF. CDR3 nucleotides: TGTGCCAGCAGCGGTTCGACAGCGGGAGAGACCCAGTACTTC. This sequence joins TRBV9 and TRBJ2-5; possible D gene TRBD2, 6 bases. V gave up 3 bases and J gave up 4 bases, with 13 bases separating them. This CDR3 has 14 amino acids. CDR1 SGDLS and CDR2 YYNGEE come from the germline V gene.

This clonotype was observed at least ten times. The chain employs TRBV18 and TRBJ2-5; 7 bases agree with TRBD1. CDR3 length: 15 residues. Looked up from germline, CDR1 is KGHSH and CDR2 is LQKENI. The V and J ends lost 2 bases and 5 bases, in that order; junction bases with no gene match: 8. DNA for the CDR3: TGTGCCAGCTCACCAAAATGGGGACAGTCGGAGACCCAGTACTTC. As protein: CASSPKWGQSETQYF.

This clonotype was counted many times. This rearrangement joins TRBV27 to TRBJ2-7; possibly TRBD2 for D (5 bases). The V end lost 7 bases, the J end lost 2 bases, and 15 bases lay between the germline ends. This CDR3 has 14 amino acids. The germline V gene has CDR1 MNHEY and CDR2 SMNVEV (reference sequence). The CDR3 nucleotides read TGTGCCAGCAAGCTCCGGGAAGATACCTACGAGCAGTACTTC. Its protein product is CASKLREDTYEQYF.

This sequence joins TRBV20-1 and TRBJ1-1; 9 bases are shared with TRBD1. The CDR3 has 12 residues. Germline CDR1 reads DFQATT; CDR2 reads SNEGSKA (reference sequence). The V and J ends lost 5 bases and 5 bases, in that order; junction bases with no gene match: 3. The CDR3 protein is CSAPDRGTEAFF. In nucleotides, the CDR3 is TGCAGTGCTCCGGACAGGGGTACTGAAGCTTTCTTT.

This clonotype was recorded many times. This chain joins TRBV18 and TRBJ1-2; 7 nucleotides match TRBD1. The V segment lost 3 bases and the J segment 8 bases; nucleotides outside the gene matches: 6. The CDR3 is 13 amino acids. Germline V gives CDR1 KGHSH, CDR2 LQKENI. For the CDR3, the DNA is TGTGCCAGCTCACCCGACAGGGTACGAGGCTACACCTTC. Translation: CASSPDRVRGYTF.

Many counts were recorded for this clonotype. The chain couples TRBV5-1 to TRBJ1-1, with D unclear. Trimming removed 0 bases from V and 10 bases from J, with 19 bases in between. The CDR3 is 15 residues long. The V gene's germline CDR1 is SGHRS and CDR2 YFSETQ. The CDR3 DNA reads as TGCGCCAGCAGCTTGGAAGAACAACCCTCGGAAGGAGCTTTCTTT. As protein: CASSLEEQPSEGAFF.

This clonotype was seen ten or more times. This chain links TRBV9 with TRBJ1-2; 8 bases fit TRBD1. In germline, CDR1 is SGDLS, CDR2 YYNGEE. With 2 bases clipped from V and 5 bases from J, the junction kept 2 bases outside the gene matches. The CDR3 is 13 residues long. The CDR3 coding sequence is TGTGCCAGCAGCGTCCGACAGGGGTATGGCTACACCTTC. Translation: CASSVRQGYGYTF. Together with reference TRBV9 and TRBJ1-2, the CDR3 gives the full variable domain: DSGVTQTPKHLITATGQRVTLRCSPRSGDLSVYWYQQSLDQGLQFLIQYYNGEERAKGNILERFSAQQFPDLHSELNLSSLELGDSALYFCASSVRQGYGYTFGSGTRLTVV.

This chain uses TRBV6-6 with TRBJ1-4; D gene uncertain. Germline V gives CDR1 MNHNY, CDR2 SVGAGI (reference sequence). The CDR3 sequence is 16 residues long. In DNA, the CDR3 is TGTGAAAGCAGCGCCATACCAACTGCAACTAATGAAAAACTGTTTTTT. It yields the protein CESSAIPTATNEKLFF.

This clonotype occurred a few times. The chain employs TRBV20-1 and TRBJ1-6, with a possible D match to TRBD1 (6 bases). CDR3 size: 15 residues. Germline CDR1 and CDR2: DFQATT and SNEGSKA (reference sequence). V gave up 2 bases and J gave up 0 bases, with 8 bases separating them. The DNA for the CDR3 is TGCAGTGCTAGACAGGGGAGCTCCTATAATTCACCCCTCCACTTT. Translating gives CSARQGSSYNSPLHF.